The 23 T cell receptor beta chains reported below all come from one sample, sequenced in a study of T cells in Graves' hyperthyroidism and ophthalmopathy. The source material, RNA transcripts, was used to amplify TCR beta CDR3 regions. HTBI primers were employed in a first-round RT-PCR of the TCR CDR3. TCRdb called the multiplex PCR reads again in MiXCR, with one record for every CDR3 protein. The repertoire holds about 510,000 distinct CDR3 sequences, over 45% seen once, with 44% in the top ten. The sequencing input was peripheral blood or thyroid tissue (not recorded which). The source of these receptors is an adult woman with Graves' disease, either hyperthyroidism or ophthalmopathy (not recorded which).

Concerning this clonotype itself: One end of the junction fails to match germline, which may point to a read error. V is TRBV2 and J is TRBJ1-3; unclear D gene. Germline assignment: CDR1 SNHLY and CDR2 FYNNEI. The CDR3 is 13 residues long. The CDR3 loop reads CASYGNSGNTTYF. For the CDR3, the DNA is TGTGCCAGCTATGGGAACTCTGGAAACACCACATATTTT.

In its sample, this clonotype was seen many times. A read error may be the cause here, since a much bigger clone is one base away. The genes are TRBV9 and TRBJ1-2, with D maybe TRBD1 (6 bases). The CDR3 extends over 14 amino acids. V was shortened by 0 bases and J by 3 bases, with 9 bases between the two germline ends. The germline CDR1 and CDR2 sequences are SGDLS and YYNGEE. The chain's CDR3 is CASSVGTADYGYTF. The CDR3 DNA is TGTGCCAGCAGCGTAGGGACAGCGGACTATGGCTACACCTTC.

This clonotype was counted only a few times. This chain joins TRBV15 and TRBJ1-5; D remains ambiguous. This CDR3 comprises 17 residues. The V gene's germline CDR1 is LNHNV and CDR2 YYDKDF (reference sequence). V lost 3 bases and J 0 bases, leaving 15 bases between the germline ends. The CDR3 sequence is CATSSQNEDPSNQPQHF. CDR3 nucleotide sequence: TGTGCCACCAGCAGCCAAAACGAAGACCCTAGCAATCAGCCCCAGCATTTT.

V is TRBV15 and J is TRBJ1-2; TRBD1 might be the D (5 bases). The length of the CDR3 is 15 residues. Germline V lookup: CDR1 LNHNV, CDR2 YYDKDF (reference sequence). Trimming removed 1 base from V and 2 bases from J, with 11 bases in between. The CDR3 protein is CATSRGGGPNYGYTF. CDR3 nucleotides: TGTGCCACCAGCAGAGGGGGGGGACCGAACTATGGCTACACCTTC.

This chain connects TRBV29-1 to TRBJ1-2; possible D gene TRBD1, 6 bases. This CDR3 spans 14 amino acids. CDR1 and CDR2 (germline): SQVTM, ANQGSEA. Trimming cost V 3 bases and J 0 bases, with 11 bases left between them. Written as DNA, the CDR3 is TGCAGCGTTGAGGGCGACAGGACTAACTATGGCTACACCTTC. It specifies CSVEGDRTNYGYTF.

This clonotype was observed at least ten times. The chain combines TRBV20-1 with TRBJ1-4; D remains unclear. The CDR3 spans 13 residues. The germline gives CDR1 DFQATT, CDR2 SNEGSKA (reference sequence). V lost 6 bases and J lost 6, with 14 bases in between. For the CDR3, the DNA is TGCAGTGCCTGGAGGGATGAAGATGAAAAACTGTTTTTT. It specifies CSAWRDEDEKLFF.

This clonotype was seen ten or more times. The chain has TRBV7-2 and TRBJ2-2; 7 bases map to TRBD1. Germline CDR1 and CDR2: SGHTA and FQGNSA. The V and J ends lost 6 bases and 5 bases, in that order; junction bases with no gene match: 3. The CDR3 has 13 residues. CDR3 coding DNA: TGTGCCAGCAGACCAGGGGGTACCGGGGAGCTGTTTTTT. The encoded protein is CASRPGGTGELFF.

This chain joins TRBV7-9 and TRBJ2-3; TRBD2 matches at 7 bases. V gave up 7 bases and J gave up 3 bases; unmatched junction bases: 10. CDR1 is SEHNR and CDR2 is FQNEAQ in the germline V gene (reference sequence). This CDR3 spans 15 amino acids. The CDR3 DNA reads TGTGCCAGCACCCTCCGGGAGGTTCAGACAGATACGCAGTATTTT. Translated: CASTLREVQTDTQYF.

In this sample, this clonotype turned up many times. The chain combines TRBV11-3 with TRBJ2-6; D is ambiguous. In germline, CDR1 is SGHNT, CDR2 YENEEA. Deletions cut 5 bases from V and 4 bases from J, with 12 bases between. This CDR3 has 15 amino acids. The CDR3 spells CASSHGFRGANVLTF. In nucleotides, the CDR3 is TGTGCCAGCAGCCACGGGTTCCGAGGGGCCAACGTCCTGACTTTC.

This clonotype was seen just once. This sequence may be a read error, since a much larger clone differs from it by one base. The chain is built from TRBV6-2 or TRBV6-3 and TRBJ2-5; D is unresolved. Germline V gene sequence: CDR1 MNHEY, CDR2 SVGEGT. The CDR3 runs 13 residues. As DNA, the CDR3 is TGTGCCAGCAGTCGTCCTAGTGGAGAGACCCAGGACTTC. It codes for CASSRPSGETQDF.

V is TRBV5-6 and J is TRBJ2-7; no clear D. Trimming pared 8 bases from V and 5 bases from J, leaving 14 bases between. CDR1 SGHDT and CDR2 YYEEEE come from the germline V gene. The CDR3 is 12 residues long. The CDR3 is CASTGRAHEQYF. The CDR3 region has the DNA TGTGCCAGTACCGGCCGGGCGCACGAGCAGTACTTC. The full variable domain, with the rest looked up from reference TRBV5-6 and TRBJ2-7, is DAGVTQSPTHLIKTRGQQVTLRCSPKSGHDTVSWYQQALGQGPQFIFQYYEEEERQRGNFPDRFSGHQFPNYSSELNVNALLLGDSALYLCASTGRAHEQYFGPGTRLTVT.

CDR3 amino acids: CSAPGTTTGELFF. The DNA of the CDR3 is TGCAGTGCCCCCGGGACTACTACCGGGGAGCTGTTTTTT. V gene TRBV20-1 combines with J gene TRBJ2-2, with 7 bases fitting TRBD2. J was trimmed by 5 bases and V by 6 bases; bases with no gene match: 6. The CDR3 length is 13 residues. CDR1 is DFQATT, CDR2 SNEGSKA, per germline (reference sequence).

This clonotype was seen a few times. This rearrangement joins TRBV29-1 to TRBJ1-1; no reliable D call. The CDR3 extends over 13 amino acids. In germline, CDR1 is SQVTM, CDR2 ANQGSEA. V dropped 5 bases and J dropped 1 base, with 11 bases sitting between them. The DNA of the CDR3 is TGCAGCGTTTCGGGGAGGCAGAACACTGAAGCTTTCTTT. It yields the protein CSVSGRQNTEAFF.

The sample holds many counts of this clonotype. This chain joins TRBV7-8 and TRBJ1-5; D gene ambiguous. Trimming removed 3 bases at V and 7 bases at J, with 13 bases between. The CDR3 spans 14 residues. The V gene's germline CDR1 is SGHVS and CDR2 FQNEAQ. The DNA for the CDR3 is TGTGCCAGCAGCTTTCGGGGAATTGGGCAGCCCCAGCATTTT. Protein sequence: CASSFRGIGQPQHF.

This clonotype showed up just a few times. The CDR3 loop is CATSDRDRSGRYEQYF. As DNA, the CDR3 is TGTGCCACCAGTGATCGTGACCGATCAGGCCGCTACGAGCAGTACTTC. The gene calls are TRBV24-1 and TRBJ2-7; unclear D gene. Trimming pared 3 bases from V and 3 bases from J, leaving 17 bases between. From germline, CDR1 is KGHDR and CDR2 SFDVKD. This CDR3 contains 16 residues.

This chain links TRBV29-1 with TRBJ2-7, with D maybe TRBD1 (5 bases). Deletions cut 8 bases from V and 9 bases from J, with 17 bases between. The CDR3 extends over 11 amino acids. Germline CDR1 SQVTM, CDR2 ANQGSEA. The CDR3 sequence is CSSEGVILQYF. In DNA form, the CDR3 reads TGCAGCAGTGAAGGGGTAATTTTGCAGTACTTC.

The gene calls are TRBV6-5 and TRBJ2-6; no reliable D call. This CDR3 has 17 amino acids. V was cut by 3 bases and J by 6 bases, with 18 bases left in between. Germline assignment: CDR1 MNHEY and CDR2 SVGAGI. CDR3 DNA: TGTGCCAGCAGTTATCGAGGCTTGGACGGGTTGGCCAACGTCCTGACTTTC. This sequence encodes CASSYRGLDGLANVLTF.

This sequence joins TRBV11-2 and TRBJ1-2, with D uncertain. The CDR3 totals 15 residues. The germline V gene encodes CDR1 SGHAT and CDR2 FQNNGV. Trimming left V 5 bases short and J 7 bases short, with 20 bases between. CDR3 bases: TGTGCCAGCAGCCCCCCCGGGAGAGAGTCGTTTGGCTACACCTTC. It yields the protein CASSPPGRESFGYTF.

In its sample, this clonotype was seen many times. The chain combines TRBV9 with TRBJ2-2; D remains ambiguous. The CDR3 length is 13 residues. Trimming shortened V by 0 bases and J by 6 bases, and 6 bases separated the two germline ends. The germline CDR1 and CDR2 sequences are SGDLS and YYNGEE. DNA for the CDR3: TGTGCCAGCAGCGTAGACCTCCCCGGGGAGCTGTTTTTT. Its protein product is CASSVDLPGELFF.

This CDR3 is CASSEVTRYEQYF. For the CDR3, the DNA is TGTGCCAGCAGTGAAGTTACTAGATACGAGCAGTACTTC. The V and J genes are TRBV2 and TRBJ2-7; D may be TRBD2 (5 bases). The germline V gene has CDR1 SNHLY and CDR2 FYNNEI. The CDR3 totals 13 residues. Trimming pared 1 base from V and 4 bases from J, leaving 8 bases between. Filled out from reference TRBV2 and TRBJ2-7, the complete variable domain reads EPEVTQTPSHQVTQMGQEVILRCVPISNHLYFYWYRQILGQKVEFLVSFYNNEISEKSEIFDDQFSVERPDGSNFTLKIRSTKLEDSAMYFCASSEVTRYEQYFGPGTRLTVT.

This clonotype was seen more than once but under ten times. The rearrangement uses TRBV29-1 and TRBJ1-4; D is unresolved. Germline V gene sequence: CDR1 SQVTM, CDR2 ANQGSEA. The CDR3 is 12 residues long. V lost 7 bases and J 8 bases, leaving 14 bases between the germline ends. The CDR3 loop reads CSAAYVGEKLFF. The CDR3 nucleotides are TGCAGCGCAGCATACGTTGGGGAAAAACTGTTTTTT.

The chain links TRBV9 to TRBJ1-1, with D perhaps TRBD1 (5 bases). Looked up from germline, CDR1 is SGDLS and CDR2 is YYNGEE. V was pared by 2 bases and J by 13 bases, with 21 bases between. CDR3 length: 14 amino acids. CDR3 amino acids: CASSVGRRQRLIFF. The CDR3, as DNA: TGTGCCAGCAGCGTTGGCCGAAGACAGCGGCTCATTTTCTTT. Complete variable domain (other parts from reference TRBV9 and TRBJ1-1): DSGVTQTPKHLITATGQRVTLRCSPRSGDLSVYWYQQSLDQGLQFLIQYYNGEERAKGNILERFSAQQFPDLHSELNLSSLELGDSALYFCASSVGRRQRLIFFGQGTRLTVV.

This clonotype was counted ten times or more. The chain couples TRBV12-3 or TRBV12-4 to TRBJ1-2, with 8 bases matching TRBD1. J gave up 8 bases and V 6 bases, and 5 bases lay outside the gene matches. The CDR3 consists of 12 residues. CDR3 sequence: CASSRQGFGYTF. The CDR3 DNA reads TGTGCCAGCAGCAGACAGGGGTTCGGCTACACCTTC.